These 20 T cell receptor beta chains were all obtained from the same sample, sequenced in a study of blood T cell repertoires in COVID-19 (TCRdb year 2020). The receptor library was made with the immunoSEQ multiplex PCR assay. As stored in TCRdb, this immuneACCESS dataset retains in-frame rearrangements with V and J assigned. A fraction of the clones does not appear; measured against another copy, unresolved V genes explain less than half of the discrepancy, and the remainder lacks a known reason. The sample data list 60,000 to 85,000 clones, and about four fifths of these were observed just once. The ten largest make up about a third of the sample. What was sequenced was peripheral blood. These receptors were obtained from a man aged 70-80 years with acute or convalescent COVID-19.

This clone was seen a few times. V is TRBV4-1 and J is TRBJ2-5; D is perhaps TRBD2 (5 bases). The CDR3 loop spans 14 amino acids. Germline loops: CDR1 MGHRA, CDR2 YSYEKL. The ends were cut back, 3 bases at V and 4 bases at J, with 12 bases in the middle. The CDR3: CASSHSLRAETQYF. The DNA for the CDR3 is TGCGCCAGCAGCCACAGCCTGAGGGCAGAGACCCAGTACTTC.

The chain has TRBV27 and TRBJ2-1; 10 bases are a match to TRBD1. This CDR3 has 16 amino acids. Losses at the gene ends were 7 bases for V and 7 bases for J; bases not matched to a gene: 13. Germline CDR1 MNHEY, CDR2 SMNVEV (reference sequence). The CDR3 region is CASTHLPGTGANEQFF. The CDR3 region has the DNA TGTGCCAGCACTCATCTTCCCGGGACAGGGGCGAATGAGCAGTTCTTC.

The J gene is TRBJ2-1, the V gene TRBV10-1; TRBD2 agrees at 8 bases. V shed 3 bases, J shed 7 bases, and the junction held 5 bases outside the gene matches. Germline V CDR1 and CDR2: WNHNN, SYGVQD (reference sequence). The CDR3 sequence is 14 residues long. CDR3 sequence reads: CASSDSGRPNEQFF. The CDR3 nucleotides read TGCGCCAGCAGTGACAGCGGGAGACCGAATGAGCAGTTCTTC.

This rearrangement joins TRBV27 to TRBJ1-5; 8 nucleotides match TRBD1. The CDR3 runs to 14 residues. Germline V CDR1 and CDR2: MNHEY, SMNVEV (reference sequence). V lost 9 bases, J lost 3 bases, and 7 bases stayed unmatched. CDR3 region: CASQGAGVNQPQHF. The CDR3 nucleotides read TGTGCCAGTCAGGGGGCGGGGGTCAATCAGCCCCAGCATTTT.

The chain couples TRBV28 to TRBJ2-1; TRBD1 matches 11 bases. The CDR3 has 17 residues. Unmatched junction bases numbered 8, after V lost 6 bases and J lost 1 base. Germline CDR1 and CDR2: MDHEN and SYDVKM. DNA for the CDR3: TGTGCCAGCAGAAAGAGCGGACAGGGGGCGTCCTACAATGAGCAGTTCTTC. As protein: CASRKSGQGASYNEQFF.

The chain joins TRBV18 to TRBJ1-5, with TRBD1 matching over 8 bases. CDR1 and CDR2 (germline): KGHSH, LQKENI. The CDR3 is 14 amino acids. Trimming at V came to 3 bases and at J to 5 bases, leaving 3 bases not matched to a gene. This CDR3 reads CASSPYRGDQPQHF. DNA of the CDR3: TGTGCCAGCTCACCGTACAGGGGGGATCAGCCCCAGCATTTT. The whole variable domain, remainder taken from reference TRBV18 and TRBJ1-5, is NAGVMQNPRHLVRRRGQEARLRCSPMKGHSHVYWYRQLPEEGLKFMVYLQKENIIDESGMPKERFSAEFPKEGPSILRIQQVVRGDSAAYFCASSPYRGDQPQHFGDGTRLSIL.

The chain recombines TRBV28 with TRBJ2-5; TRBD1 aligns across 10 bases. The CDR3 sequence is 15 residues long. The germline V gene encodes CDR1 MDHEN and CDR2 SYDVKM. Unmatched junction bases numbered 9, after V lost 8 bases and J lost 3 bases. CDR3 region: CASGGGDRGKETQYF. CDR3 sequence (DNA): TGTGCCAGCGGGGGAGGGGACAGGGGAAAAGAGACCCAGTACTTC.

V and J are TRBV2 and TRBJ1-4; 9 bases match TRBD1. The CDR3 sequence is 15 residues long. CDR1 and CDR2 (germline): SNHLY, FYNNEI. V trimming: 5 bases; J trimming: 5 bases; junction bases outside the gene matches: 6. The CDR3 DNA sequence: TGTGCCAGCAGTATGAACAGGGGGCGAAATGAAAAACTGTTTTTT. Amino acid sequence: CASSMNRGRNEKLFF. The variable domain in full, completed from reference TRBV2 and TRBJ1-4, reads EPEVTQTPSHQVTQMGQEVILRCVPISNHLYFYWYRQILGQKVEFLVSFYNNEISEKSEIFDDQFSVERPDGSNFTLKIRSTKLEDSAMYFCASSMNRGRNEKLFFGSGTQLSVL.

The CDR3 sequence: CASETLFNPGQLNYGYTF. The DNA for the CDR3 is TGTGCCAGCGAGACACTTTTTAACCCGGGACAGCTTAACTATGGCTACACCTTC. The chain couples TRBV19 to TRBJ1-2; 7 bases are shared with TRBD1. Trimming at V came to 9 bases and at J to 1 base, leaving 20 bases not matched to a gene. The CDR3 covers 18 residues. The V gene's germline CDR1 is LNHDA and CDR2 SQIVND (reference sequence).

The V and J genes are TRBV14 and TRBJ2-7; D call uncertain. The CDR3 loop spans 15 amino acids. Trimming removed 1 base at V and 0 bases at J, with 10 bases between. Germline values: CDR1 SGHDN, CDR2 FVKESK. CDR3 coding DNA: TGTGCCAGCAGCCAAGGGTCCCTCAGCTCCTACGAGCAGTACTTC. Amino acid sequence: CASSQGSLSSYEQYF.

The V gene is TRBV20-1, the J gene TRBJ2-5; 13 nucleotides agree with TRBD2. This CDR3 is built from 14 residues. The V gene's germline CDR1 is DFQATT and CDR2 SNEGSKA (reference sequence). V lost 3 bases, J lost 5 bases, and 3 bases stayed unmatched. CDR3 in amino acids: CSASGLAGVETQYF. The CDR3, as DNA: TGCAGTGCTAGTGGACTAGCGGGGGTGGAGACCCAGTACTTC.

In this sample, this clone turned up once. The CDR3 region is CASSPGLAGDRETQYF. The CDR3 region has the DNA TGCGCCAGCAGCCCCGGACTAGCGGGGGACCGAGAGACCCAGTACTTC. V usage is TRBV5-1 and J usage is TRBJ2-5; 13 positions match TRBD2. The V segment lost 4 bases and the J segment 4 bases; nucleotides outside the gene matches: 7. Germline CDR1 SGHRS, CDR2 YFSETQ. There are 16 residues in the CDR3.

This clone turned up a few times. The CDR3 loop reads CAGRTSGSYEQYF. Here the CDR3 DNA reads TGTGCCGGACGGACTAGCGGCTCCTACGAGCAGTACTTC. The chain uses TRBV6-5 and TRBJ2-7; 10 bases line up with TRBD2. Germline lookup yields CDR1 MNHEY and CDR2 SVGAGI. J gave up 0 bases and V 11 bases, and 4 bases lay outside the gene matches. This CDR3 has 13 residues.

V and J are TRBV5-1 and TRBJ2-3; tentatively, D is TRBD2 (7 bases). This CDR3 has 14 residues. CDR1 and CDR2 from the germline V gene are SGHRS and YFSETQ. The germline V and J ends were trimmed by 7 bases and 3 bases, with 15 bases remaining between them. The CDR3 DNA is TGCGCCAGCCGCCTACAGGGAGGGACAGATACGCAGTATTTT. This translates into CASRLQGGTDTQYF.

The chain's CDR3 is CASSPDGRGAFF. The CDR3 DNA reads as TGTGCCAGCTCACCGGATGGGAGAGGAGCTTTCTTT. The chain joins TRBV18 to TRBJ1-1; D gene uncertain. The CDR3 covers 12 residues. Trimming took 3 bases from V and 10 from J, leaving 12 bases between them. Germline V gene lookup returns CDR1 KGHSH and CDR2 LQKENI.

The chain carries TRBV3-1 (or the pseudogene TRBV3-2) and TRBJ1-2; a weak D match, TRBD1 (5 bases). Germline-derived CDR1 and CDR2 are LGHDT and YNNKEL (reference sequence). Trimming pared 3 bases from V and 11 bases from J, leaving 19 bases between. The CDR3 covers 14 residues. The DNA for the CDR3 is TGTGCCAGCAGCCAGCACGGCCAGCAGGGAGGTTACACCTTC. It is translated as CASSQHGQQGGYTF.

The chain combines TRBV3-1 (or the pseudogene TRBV3-2) with TRBJ2-5; D is perhaps TRBD1 (5 bases). V was pared by 5 bases and J by 1 base, with 14 bases between. This CDR3 spans 15 amino acids. Germline V gene sequence: CDR1 LGHDT, CDR2 YNNKEL (reference sequence). The CDR3 sequence: CASSSSGIRQETQYF. CDR3 coding DNA: TGTGCCAGCAGCTCCTCAGGGATTCGCCAAGAGACCCAGTACTTC.

This clone was found once. This chain links TRBV11-2 with TRBJ1-1, with 7 bases matching TRBD1. This CDR3 is built from 12 residues. The trim removed 3 bases at V and 11 bases at J, leaving 6 bases unmatched. In germline, CDR1 is SGHAT, CDR2 FQNNGV. As DNA, the CDR3 is TGTGCCAGCAGCTTGGCGACAGGGAGGGCTTTCTTT. As protein: CASSLATGRAFF.

This chain links TRBV3-1 (or the pseudogene TRBV3-2) with TRBJ1-2; D is uncertain. The germline gives CDR1 LGHDT, CDR2 YNNKEL (reference sequence). This CDR3 is built from 12 residues. The V end lost 1 base, the J end lost 5 bases, and 5 bases lay between the germline ends. CDR3: CASSQVQYGYTF. CDR3 nucleotides: TGTGCCAGCAGCCAAGTGCAGTATGGCTACACCTTC.

The chain combines TRBV5-1 with TRBJ2-1; 7 nucleotides agree with TRBD2. Trimming removed 1 base from V and 5 bases from J; junction bases left unmatched: 6. Germline V CDR1 and CDR2: SGHRS, YFSETQ. The CDR3 sequence is 15 residues long. CDR3 nucleotides: TGCGCCAGCAGCTTGCTGCGGGGGACGCACAATGAGCAGTTCTTC. Its translation: CASSLLRGTHNEQFF. Filled out from reference TRBV5-1 and TRBJ2-1, the complete variable domain reads KAGVTQTPRYLIKTRGQQVTLSCSPISGHRSVSWYQQTPGQGLQFLFEYFSETQRNKGNFPGRFSGRQFSNSRSEMNVSTLELGDSALYLCASSLLRGTHNEQFFGPGTRLTVL.